Listed below are T cell receptor beta chains from one sample, sequenced in a study of cytomegalovirus exposure and HLA in healthy donors. Data came from immunoSEQ multiplex PCR; TCRdb stores just in-frame clones and leaves some out. The table records fewer than 120,000 clones, around nine tenths of them present only once. Sequencing used PBMCs. The receptor set was obtained from a young woman in good health and CMV-seronegative. The CDR3 runs from the conserved cysteine through the conserved F or W. The D gene is left open where the match is weak. Only part of the rows carry a size: once, few, many, or a class if the clone is expanded.

CDR3 protein: CASSQEAPSGSYEQYF
CDR3 DNA: TGCGCCAGCAGCCAAGAGGCTCCCAGCGGGAGCTACGAGCAGTACTTC
D gene: TRBD2
V gene: TRBV4-1
clone size: -
J gene: TRBJ2-7

CDR3 protein: CASSESRGNSEQFF
CDR3 DNA: TGTGCCAGCAGTGAGAGTCGGGGAAATAGTGAGCAGTTCTTC
D gene: -
V gene: TRBV6-4
clone size: once
J gene: TRBJ2-1

CDR3 protein: CASSEAPGGNQPQHF
CDR3 DNA: TGTGCCAGCTCGGAGGCCCCTGGGGGCAATCAGCCCCAGCATTTT
D gene: -
V gene: TRBV18
clone size: -
J gene: TRBJ1-5

CDR3 protein: CASSAGTGSGYEQYF
CDR3 DNA: TGTGCCAGCAGCGCCGGGACAGGTTCGGGATACGAGCAGTACTTC
D gene: TRBD1
V gene: TRBV5-4
clone size: -
J gene: TRBJ2-7

CDR3 protein: CASSRTGVRAFF
CDR3 DNA: TGTGCCAGCAGCCGTACAGGGGTACGCGCTTTCTTT
D gene: TRBD1
V gene: TRBV11-2
clone size: -
J gene: TRBJ1-1

CDR3 protein: CASSDRDNQPQHF
CDR3 DNA: TGTGCCAGCAGTGACAGGGACAATCAGCCCCAGCATTTT
D gene: -
V gene: TRBV6-1
clone size: -
J gene: TRBJ1-5

CDR3 protein: CASSLGGGYGKLFF
CDR3 DNA: TGTGCCAGCAGTCTTGGGGGCGGGTATGGAAAACTGTTTTTT
D gene: -
V gene: TRBV27
clone size: -
J gene: TRBJ1-4

CDR3 protein: CATISERGSTDTQYF
CDR3 DNA: TGTGCCACCATATCGGAAAGGGGTAGCACAGATACGCAGTATTTT
D gene: -
V gene: TRBV10-3
clone size: -
J gene: TRBJ2-3

CDR3 protein: CASSYRIPSNQPQHF
CDR3 DNA: TGTGCCAGTAGTTACAGGATCCCCAGCAATCAGCCCCAGCATTTT
D gene: -
V gene: TRBV19
clone size: once
J gene: TRBJ1-5

CDR3 protein: CAWGPTGIDYNEQFF
CDR3 DNA: TGTGCCTGGGGGCCGACAGGGATCGACTACAATGAGCAGTTCTTC
D gene: TRBD1
V gene: TRBV30
clone size: -
J gene: TRBJ2-1

CDR3 protein: CASLAAGGKQETQYF
CDR3 DNA: TGTGCCAGCTTAGCGGCGGGGGGAAAACAAGAGACCCAGTACTTC
D gene: TRBD2
V gene: TRBV7-6
clone size: once
J gene: TRBJ2-5

CDR3 protein: CASSSDRGQSGNTIYF
CDR3 DNA: TGTGCCAGCAGCTCCGACAGGGGACAATCTGGAAACACCATATATTTT
D gene: TRBD1
V gene: TRBV5-4
clone size: -
J gene: TRBJ1-3

CDR3 protein: CASSYIRGSNQPQHF
CDR3 DNA: TGTGCCAGCAGTTACATCAGGGGTAGCAATCAGCCCCAGCATTTT
D gene: -
V gene: TRBV6-5
clone size: -
J gene: TRBJ1-5

CDR3 protein: CASSDGPSYEQYF
CDR3 DNA: TGTGCCAGCAGTGATGGCCCCTCCTACGAGCAGTACTTC
D gene: -
V gene: TRBV2
clone size: once
J gene: TRBJ2-7

CDR3 protein: CASSTGTSGMNEQFF
CDR3 DNA: TGTGCCAGCAGTACGGGGACTAGCGGGATGAATGAGCAGTTCTTC
D gene: TRBD2
V gene: TRBV27
clone size: -
J gene: TRBJ2-1

CDR3 protein: CASSQANSGNTIYF
CDR3 DNA: TGCGCCAGCAGCCAAGCAAACTCTGGAAACACCATATATTTT
D gene: -
V gene: TRBV4-1
clone size: -
J gene: TRBJ1-3

CDR3 protein: CASSQNYGYTF
CDR3 DNA: TGTGCCAGCAGCCAAAACTATGGCTACACCTTC
D gene: -
V gene: TRBV28
clone size: -
J gene: TRBJ1-2

CDR3 protein: CASSDSKEGGDTQYF
CDR3 DNA: TGTGCCAGCAGTGATAGCAAAGAAGGAGGAGATACGCAGTATTTT
D gene: -
V gene: TRBV6-1
clone size: -
J gene: TRBJ2-3

CDR3 protein: CAWSAHRLTNSNQPQHF
CDR3 DNA: TGTGCCTGGAGTGCCCATAGATTAACTAATAGCAATCAGCCCCAGCATTTT
D gene: -
V gene: TRBV30
clone size: -
J gene: TRBJ1-5

CDR3 protein: CASTPGKTNYNEQFF
CDR3 DNA: TGTGCCAGCACCCCAGGGAAGACGAATTACAATGAGCAGTTCTTC
D gene: -
V gene: TRBV14
clone size: -
J gene: TRBJ2-1

CDR3 protein: CAWSRTGYTNYGYTF
CDR3 DNA: TGTGCCTGGAGCCGTACGGGGTATACTAACTATGGCTACACCTTC
D gene: -
V gene: TRBV30
clone size: few
J gene: TRBJ1-2

CDR3 protein: CASSLSRGGGTEAFF
CDR3 DNA: TGTGCCAGCAGCTTGAGTCGCGGGGGAGGCACTGAAGCTTTCTTT
D gene: -
V gene: TRBV7-2
clone size: once
J gene: TRBJ1-1

CDR3 protein: CASSTTGVRVEAFF
CDR3 DNA: TGCGCCAGCAGCACCACAGGGGTAAGGGTTGAAGCTTTCTTT
D gene: TRBD1
V gene: TRBV5-1
clone size: -
J gene: TRBJ1-1

CDR3 protein: CASSEGSSTYEQYF
CDR3 DNA: TGTGCCAGCAGTGAGGGCAGCTCAACCTACGAGCAGTACTTC
D gene: -
V gene: TRBV6-1
clone size: -
J gene: TRBJ2-7

CDR3 protein: CAWIVYSVEQFF
CDR3 DNA: TGTGCCTGGATTGTATATAGCGTGGAGCAGTTCTTC
D gene: -
V gene: TRBV30
clone size: -
J gene: TRBJ2-1

CDR3 protein: CASSQDPTGNNEQFF
CDR3 DNA: TGCGCCAGCAGCCAAGACCCCACAGGGAACAATGAGCAGTTCTTC
D gene: -
V gene: TRBV4-1
clone size: -
J gene: TRBJ2-1

CDR3 protein: CASSLEGGWNEQYF
CDR3 DNA: TGTGCCAGCAGCTTAGAAGGAGGTTGGAACGAGCAGTACTTC
D gene: -
V gene: TRBV7-6
clone size: -
J gene: TRBJ2-7

CDR3 protein: CASSLTGYEQYF
CDR3 DNA: TGTGCCAGCAGCTTGACGGGCTACGAGCAGTACTTC
D gene: -
V gene: TRBV5-4
clone size: once
J gene: TRBJ2-7

CDR3 protein: CASSSSRLADSTDTQYF
CDR3 DNA: TGTGCCAGCAGCTCTAGTCGGCTAGCGGATAGCACAGATACGCAGTATTTT
D gene: TRBD2
V gene: TRBV4-2
clone size: -
J gene: TRBJ2-3

CDR3 protein: CASSQETGTGGAGELFF
CDR3 DNA: TGTGCCAGCAGCCAAGAGACCGGGACAGGGGGCGCCGGGGAGCTGTTTTTT
D gene: TRBD1
V gene: TRBV4-2
clone size: -
J gene: TRBJ2-2

CDR3 protein: CASSLGQGGGYTF
CDR3 DNA: TGTGCCAGCAGTTTAGGACAGGGTGGCGGCTACACCTTC
D gene: TRBD1
V gene: TRBV28
clone size: -
J gene: TRBJ1-2

CDR3 protein: CASREVAGEDNEQFF
CDR3 DNA: TGCGCCAGCAGGGAGGTGGCGGGAGAGGATAATGAGCAGTTCTTC
D gene: TRBD2
V gene: TRBV5-1
clone size: -
J gene: TRBJ2-1

CDR3 protein: CASSVVSGDANTGELFF
CDR3 DNA: TGTGCCAGCAGCGTAGTATCGGGGGACGCGAACACCGGGGAGCTGTTTTTT
D gene: -
V gene: TRBV9
clone size: -
J gene: TRBJ2-2

CDR3 protein: CASSRGVEGAYGYTF
CDR3 DNA: TGTGCCAGCAGCCGTGGGGTGGAGGGGGCATATGGCTACACCTTC
D gene: TRBD1
V gene: TRBV7-8
clone size: once
J gene: TRBJ1-2

CDR3 protein: CASSPYGSSYNEQFF
CDR3 DNA: TGTGCCAGCAGCCCCTACGGGAGCTCCTACAATGAGCAGTTCTTC
D gene: -
V gene: TRBV28
clone size: -
J gene: TRBJ2-1

CDR3 protein: CATSRARRQGYNEQFF
CDR3 DNA: TGTGCCACCAGCAGAGCCCGTCGGCAGGGTTACAATGAGCAGTTCTTC
D gene: -
V gene: TRBV15
clone size: -
J gene: TRBJ2-1

CDR3 protein: CARGGERYTF
CDR3 DNA: TGTGCTCGCGGGGGGGAACGCTACACCTTC
D gene: -
V gene: TRBV30
clone size: -
J gene: TRBJ1-2

CDR3 protein: CASSQDLAGGNEQYF
CDR3 DNA: TGTGCCAGCAGCCAAGATTTAGCGGGAGGGAACGAGCAGTACTTC
D gene: TRBD2
V gene: TRBV4-2
clone size: few
J gene: TRBJ2-7

CDR3 protein: CASSFEGGGTGELFF
CDR3 DNA: TGTGCCAGCAGCTTCGAGGGGGGGGGCACCGGGGAGCTGTTTTTT
D gene: -
V gene: TRBV5-6
clone size: -
J gene: TRBJ2-2